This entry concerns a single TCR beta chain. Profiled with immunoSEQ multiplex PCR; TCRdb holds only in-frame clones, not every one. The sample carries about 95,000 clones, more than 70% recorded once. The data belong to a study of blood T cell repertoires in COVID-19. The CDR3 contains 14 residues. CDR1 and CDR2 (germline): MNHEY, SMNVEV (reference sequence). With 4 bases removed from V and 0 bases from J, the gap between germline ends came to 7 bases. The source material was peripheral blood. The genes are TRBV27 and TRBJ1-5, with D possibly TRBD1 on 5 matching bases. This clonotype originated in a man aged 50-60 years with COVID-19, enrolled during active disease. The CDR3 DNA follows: TGTGCCAGCAGTTCCCAGGGTAGCAATCAGCCCCAGCATTTT. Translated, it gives CASSSQGSNQPQHF.